A selection of T cell receptor beta chains follows, all from one sample in a study of T cells in Graves' hyperthyroidism and ophthalmopathy. TCRdb re-derived calls from the multiplex PCR reads in MiXCR, one entry per CDR3 protein. The sample includes 450,000 to 700,000 distinct CDR3 sequences, 46% seen only once; the top ten take roughly 20%. Sequenced material: peripheral blood or thyroid tissue (not recorded which). These receptors were obtained from an adult woman with Graves' disease, either hyperthyroidism or ophthalmopathy (not recorded which). The CDR3 runs from the conserved cysteine through the conserved F or W. A D gene is named only where the DNA matches it firmly. The listing skips clone size in some rows; elsewhere it reads once, few, many or a size class.

v_gene: TRBV29-1
abundance: few
d_gene: -
j_gene: TRBJ1-2
CDR3nt: TGCAGCGTTGGACAGGACTATGGCTACACCTTC
CDR3aa: CSVGQDYGYTF

v_gene: TRBV24-1
abundance: many
d_gene: -
j_gene: TRBJ2-2
CDR3nt: TGTGCCACCAGTGATTTTAGGGGCAACACCGGGGAGCTGTTTTTT
CDR3aa: CATSDFRGNTGELFF

v_gene: TRBV12-3/TRBV12-4
abundance: many
d_gene: TRBD1
j_gene: TRBJ1-4
CDR3nt: TGTGCCAGCAACCTAGGGGGCCCTCTTGAAAAACTGTTTTTT
CDR3aa: CASNLGGPLEKLFF

v_gene: TRBV9
abundance: -
d_gene: TRBD1
j_gene: TRBJ1-5
CDR3nt: TGTGCCAGCAGTTTGCAAGGACAGGGTTCCCATCAGCCCCAGCATTTT
CDR3aa: CASSLQGQGSHQPQHF

v_gene: TRBV5-1
abundance: -
d_gene: TRBD1
j_gene: TRBJ1-4
CDR3nt: TGCGCCAGCAGCTTGGGACAGGGGACTAATGAAAAACTGTTTTTT
CDR3aa: CASSLGQGTNEKLFF

v_gene: TRBV28
abundance: -
d_gene: -
j_gene: TRBJ2-7
CDR3nt: TGTGCCAGCAGTTTCCCTTTAGACCCCTACGAGCAGTACTTC
CDR3aa: CASSFPLDPYEQYF

v_gene: TRBV6-6
abundance: many
d_gene: -
j_gene: TRBJ1-1
CDR3nt: TGTGCCAGCAGTTACTCGACGGGGGGCGCGGCTGAAGCTTTCTTT
CDR3aa: CASSYSTGGAAEAFF

v_gene: TRBV6-1
abundance: -
d_gene: -
j_gene: TRBJ2-5
CDR3nt: TGTGCCAGCATAGACAGCCAAAAGACCCAGCACTTC
CDR3aa: CASIDSQKTQHF

v_gene: TRBV7-2
abundance: once
d_gene: -
j_gene: TRBJ1-2
CDR3nt: TGTGCCAGCAGCTTCGCATCGGGGGGGATCTACACCTTC
CDR3aa: CASSFASGGIYTF

v_gene: TRBV29-1
abundance: -
d_gene: TRBD1
j_gene: TRBJ2-6
CDR3nt: TGCAGCGTTGCGGGGACAGATATCTTCTCTGGGGCCAACGTCCTGACTTTC
CDR3aa: CSVAGTDIFSGANVLTF

v_gene: TRBV28
abundance: -
d_gene: -
j_gene: TRBJ1-5
CDR3nt: TGTGCCAGCAGTTTGTCTGGGGGTGGGTATCAGCCCCAGCATTTT
CDR3aa: CASSLSGGGYQPQHF

v_gene: TRBV4-2
abundance: many
d_gene: -
j_gene: TRBJ2-7
CDR3nt: TGTGCCAGCAGCCAAATCGAGTCTGCCAGCTCCTACGAGCAGTACTTC
CDR3aa: CASSQIESASSYEQYF

v_gene: TRBV11-3
abundance: -
d_gene: -
j_gene: TRBJ1-5
CDR3nt: TGTGCCAGCAGCCGATGGGGATTGGATCAGCCCCAGCATTTT
CDR3aa: CASSRWGLDQPQHF

v_gene: TRBV6-5
abundance: many
d_gene: -
j_gene: TRBJ2-7
CDR3nt: TGTGCCAGCAGTTACCTGCCAGTGGGCTACGAGCAGTACTTC
CDR3aa: CASSYLPVGYEQYF

v_gene: TRBV7-9
abundance: -
d_gene: -
j_gene: TRBJ2-1
CDR3nt: TGTGCCAGCAGCGTGGGACCTATCGAGCAGTTCTTC
CDR3aa: CASSVGPIEQFF

v_gene: TRBV20-1
abundance: -
d_gene: -
j_gene: TRBJ2-7
CDR3nt: TGCAGTGCTAGTTGGGACATCGGCGAGCAGTACTTC
CDR3aa: CSASWDIGEQYF

v_gene: TRBV12-3/TRBV12-4
abundance: -
d_gene: TRBD1
j_gene: TRBJ1-1
CDR3nt: TGTGCCAGCAGTTTAGGACAGGGACGAGCTTTCTTT
CDR3aa: CASSLGQGRAFF

v_gene: TRBV2
abundance: -
d_gene: TRBD1
j_gene: TRBJ1-2
CDR3nt: TGTGCCAGCAGGGGAAGGACAGGGGGCTATGGCTACACCTTC
CDR3aa: CASRGRTGGYGYTF

v_gene: TRBV5-5
abundance: many
d_gene: -
j_gene: TRBJ1-6
CDR3nt: TGTGCCAGCAGCCCCCGGGATGATTCACCCCTCCACTTT
CDR3aa: CASSPRDDSPLHF

v_gene: TRBV15
abundance: many
d_gene: TRBD1
j_gene: TRBJ1-2
CDR3nt: TGTGCCACCAGCAGATTTACCACCGGGACAGCGACTAACTATGGCTACACCTTC
CDR3aa: CATSRFTTGTATNYGYTF

v_gene: TRBV20-1
abundance: many
d_gene: -
j_gene: TRBJ2-2
CDR3nt: TGCAGTGCTAGTATCCAAAACACCGGGGAGCTGTTTTTT
CDR3aa: CSASIQNTGELFF

v_gene: TRBV7-9
abundance: -
d_gene: -
j_gene: TRBJ2-7
CDR3nt: TGTGCCAGCAGCTTAGGGGGGGTCAACTACGAGCAGTACTTC
CDR3aa: CASSLGGVNYEQYF

v_gene: TRBV10-3
abundance: -
d_gene: -
j_gene: TRBJ2-7
CDR3nt: TGTGCCAGCACCAACCTAGGGGGAGGCTCCTACGAGCAGTACTTC
CDR3aa: CASTNLGGGSYEQYF

v_gene: TRBV15
abundance: many
d_gene: -
j_gene: TRBJ1-5
CDR3nt: TGTGCCACCAGCCTACAGGATCAGCCCCAGCATTTT
CDR3aa: CATSLQDQPQHF

v_gene: TRBV2
abundance: few
d_gene: -
j_gene: TRBJ2-6
CDR3nt: TGTGCCAGTAAGGGGGGCTCTGGGGCCAACGTCCTGACTTTC
CDR3aa: CASKGGSGANVLTF

v_gene: TRBV2
abundance: -
d_gene: TRBD1
j_gene: TRBJ1-1
CDR3nt: TGTGCCAGCAGGCAGGGGGGAGGGCGGACTTTCTTT
CDR3aa: CASRQGGGRTFF

v_gene: TRBV6-6
abundance: once
d_gene: -
j_gene: TRBJ1-2
CDR3nt: TGTGCCAGCAGCCCCGCCGCGGGCTACACCTTC
CDR3aa: CASSPAAGYTF

v_gene: TRBV15
abundance: -
d_gene: -
j_gene: TRBJ2-7
CDR3nt: TGTGCCACCAGCAGCCCCAGCTCCTACGAGCAGTACTTC
CDR3aa: CATSSPSSYEQYF

v_gene: TRBV6-1
abundance: many
d_gene: -
j_gene: TRBJ1-1
CDR3nt: TGTGCCAGCAAGAAGGGCACTGAAGCTTTCTTT
CDR3aa: CASKKGTEAFF

v_gene: TRBV20-1
abundance: -
d_gene: TRBD1
j_gene: TRBJ2-7
CDR3nt: TGCAGTGCTAGGGGACAGGGAGGGCCCTACGAGCAGTACTTC
CDR3aa: CSARGQGGPYEQYF

v_gene: TRBV11-2
abundance: many
d_gene: -
j_gene: TRBJ1-3
CDR3nt: TGTGCCAGCAGCACCGGACTGATCTCTGGAAACACCATATATTTT
CDR3aa: CASSTGLISGNTIYF

v_gene: TRBV29-1
abundance: -
d_gene: TRBD2
j_gene: TRBJ2-7
CDR3nt: TGCAGCAGTGAACTAGCGTTCGAGCAGTACTTC
CDR3aa: CSSELAFEQYF

v_gene: TRBV10-3
abundance: -
d_gene: -
j_gene: TRBJ1-4
CDR3nt: TGTGCCATCAGTGTGGGGGGCTCGAACACTGAAAAACTGTTTTTT
CDR3aa: CAISVGGSNTEKLFF

v_gene: TRBV20-1
abundance: once
d_gene: -
j_gene: TRBJ1-5
CDR3nt: TGCAGTTTTGCGGTCCGAGGTAGCAATCAGCCCCAGCATTTT
CDR3aa: CSFAVRGSNQPQHF

v_gene: TRBV30
abundance: -
d_gene: -
j_gene: TRBJ1-4
CDR3nt: TGTGCCTGGAGTGTACGATTGGTAACGGAAAAACTGTTTTTT
CDR3aa: CAWSVRLVTEKLFF